The 6 T cell receptor beta chains below all came from one sample that was sequenced in a study of breast tumors, draining lymph nodes, adjacent tissues. Axillary draining lymph nodes of breast cancer patients supplied the node samples. TCRdb reprocessed the multiplex PCR reads with MiXCR, giving one entry per CDR3 protein. The sample holds about 180,000 distinct CDR3 sequences, roughly 30% seen once. Sequenced input: axillary lymph node tissue. Receptors originate from a female donor with breast cancer. Some clones in this sample may be carry-over from other donors' samples.

This clonotype has only a few counts. This chain joins TRBV20-1 and TRBJ1-1; D gene unclear. The CDR3 spans 15 residues. Trimming cost V 0 bases and J 2 bases, with 13 bases left between them. The germline V gene has CDR1 DFQATT and CDR2 SNEGSKA (reference sequence). CDR3 in DNA: TGCAGTGCTAGAGAGGGGAGCATCCCCAACACTGAAGCTTTCTTT. It codes for CSAREGSIPNTEAFF.

In its sample, this clonotype was seen a few times. The rearrangement joins TRBV4-1 to TRBJ2-4; weak D call: TRBD2 (5 bases). The CDR3 runs 14 residues. Germline CDR1 is MGHRA and CDR2 is YSYEKL. V lost 0 bases to trimming and J lost 6 bases, with 9 bases between them. The DNA of the CDR3 is TGCGCCAGCAGCCAAGAATACAGCGGAAACATTCAGTACTTC. Protein: CASSQEYSGNIQYF.

About this clonotype: A much larger clone sits a single nucleotide away, making a read error possible. The chain couples TRBV20-1 to TRBJ2-7, with D possibly being TRBD2 (6 bases). Looked up from germline, CDR1 is DFQATT and CDR2 is SNEGSKA (reference sequence). This CDR3 region has 13 residues. The CDR3 DNA reads as TGCAGTGCTAGCACGGGAGCGGCCTACGCGCAGTACTTC. This encodes CSASTGAAYAQYF.

CDR3 region: CAWSVRDEKLFF. CDR3 in DNA: TGTGCCTGGAGTGTACGGGACGAAAAACTGTTTTTT. This chain links TRBV30 with TRBJ1-4; D perhaps matches TRBD1 (5 bases). Looked up from germline, CDR1 is GTSNPN and CDR2 is SVGIG (reference sequence). The V and J ends lost 0 bases and 8 bases respectively, with 7 bases between them. The CDR3 runs 12 residues.

The chain carries TRBV6-6 and TRBJ1-1; D is possibly TRBD1 (5 bases). The V end was cut by 5 bases, the J end by 4 bases, with 20 bases between. This CDR3 is 16 amino acids long. The germline V gene has CDR1 MNHNY and CDR2 SVGAGI (reference sequence). DNA of the CDR3: TGTGCCAGCAGTCCCCGGCCTACGGGGGAAGGCACTGAAGCTTTCTTT. Amino acid sequence: CASSPRPTGEGTEAFF.

At least ten counts were recorded for this clonotype. Here the CDR3 DNA reads TGCGCCAGCAGCCAAGAAGGAAGGAATTTGGGTCAGCCCCAGCATTTT. Its translation: CASSQEGRNLGQPQHF. The rearrangement uses TRBV4-1 and TRBJ1-5; D is unclear. This CDR3 is 16 amino acids long. The germline V gene encodes CDR1 MGHRA and CDR2 YSYEKL. V gave up 0 bases and J gave up 6 bases, with 15 bases separating them.